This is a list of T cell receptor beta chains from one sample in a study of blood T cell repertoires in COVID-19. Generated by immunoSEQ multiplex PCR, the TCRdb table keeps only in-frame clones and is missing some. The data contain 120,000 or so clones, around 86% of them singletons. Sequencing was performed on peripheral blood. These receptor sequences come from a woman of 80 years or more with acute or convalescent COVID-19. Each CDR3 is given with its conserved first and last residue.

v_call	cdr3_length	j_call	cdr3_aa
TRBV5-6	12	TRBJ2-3	CASSWDRVAQYF
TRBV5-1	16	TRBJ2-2	CASSLQGGANTGELFF
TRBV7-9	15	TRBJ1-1	CASSLPGTGYTEAFF
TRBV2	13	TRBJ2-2	CASSGTGAGELFF
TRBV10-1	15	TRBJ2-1	CASSEVMGLHNEQFF
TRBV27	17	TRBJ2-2	CASSYNRLAVNTGELFF
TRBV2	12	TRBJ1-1	CASRDRGKEAFF
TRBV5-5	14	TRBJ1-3	CASSSHRGGNTIYF
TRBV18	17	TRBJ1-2	CASSPTIAGQAHYGYTF
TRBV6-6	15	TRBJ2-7	CASIGTYLGSYEQYF
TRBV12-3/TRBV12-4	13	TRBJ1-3	CASSFFPRDTIYF
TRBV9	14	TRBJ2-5	CASSAIGGQETQYF
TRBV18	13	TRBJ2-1	CASSPRVASEQFF
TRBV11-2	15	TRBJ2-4	CASSGRDRVVNIQYF
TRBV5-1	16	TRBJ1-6	CASSLYVGGYNSPLHF
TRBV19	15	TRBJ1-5	CATTRGGQGNQPQHF
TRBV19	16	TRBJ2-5	CASSTRTSGGKETQYF
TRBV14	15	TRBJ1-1	CASSTYAGVHTEAFF
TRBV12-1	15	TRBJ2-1	CASSFGDRVCNEQFF
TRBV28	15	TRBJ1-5	CASSFRGNGNQPQHF
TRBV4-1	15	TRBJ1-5	CASSQEPGAQNPQHF
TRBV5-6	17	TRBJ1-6	CASSLRYSGQNNSPLHF
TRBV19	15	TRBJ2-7	CASSVRGGISYEQYF
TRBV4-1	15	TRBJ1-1	CASSRVQSLNTEAFF
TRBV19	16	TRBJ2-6	CASSGGTASWANVLTF
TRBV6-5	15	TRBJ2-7	CASSPKQGGSSEQYF